This is a list of T cell receptor beta chains from one sample in a study of post-analysis software for immune sequencing data. One entry per CDR3 protein, called by TCRdb with MiXCR from the PCR reads. This sample has 150,000 to 200,000 distinct CDR3 sequences, with 35% to 40% found just once. The sample in question was blood, obtained after autologous hematopoietic stem cell transplantation. The receptors shown here come from a girl aged 5 to 17 with multiple sclerosis. Each CDR3 is given with its conserved first and last residue. D genes are given only for firm matches.

V gene	D gene	J gene	CDR3 protein
TRBV20-1	TRBD1	TRBJ2-7	CSATSRDRVSYEQYF
TRBV6-5	-	TRBJ2-7	CASSYRGHTYEQYF
TRBV6-2/TRBV6-3	-	TRBJ2-7	CASSYYLPGTTSIDYEQYF
TRBV28	-	TRBJ2-7	CASSLRVVFEGGEQYF
TRBV7-2	TRBD2	TRBJ2-1	CASRPSGAPSYNEQFF
TRBV6-6	-	TRBJ2-7	CASSPARGFSYEQYF
TRBV6-5	TRBD2	TRBJ2-3	CASSPRGSGGTDTQYF
TRBV7-3	-	TRBJ2-2	CASSPLISNTGELFF
TRBV7-9	TRBD1	TRBJ1-1	CASSSTGGRTEAFF
TRBV4-1	TRBD2	TRBJ2-1	CASSQDRFWGSGSSYNEQFF
TRBV5-4	TRBD1	TRBJ2-1	CASSLTGGEWEQFF
TRBV9	TRBD2	TRBJ2-7	CASSVGRVGTSVDEQYF
TRBV7-2	-	TRBJ2-2	CASSMSGWTGELFF
TRBV10-1	TRBD1	TRBJ1-1	CASSPGTGSPEAFF
TRBV5-1	-	TRBJ2-1	CASSFTRPPVSEQFF
TRBV6-2/TRBV6-3	-	TRBJ2-7	CASSTTGTPTAYEQYF
TRBV7-8	-	TRBJ1-2	CASSLTSEGWMGGYTF
TRBV28	TRBD1	TRBJ2-3	CASSGRTGGTDTQYF
TRBV18	TRBD2	TRBJ2-1	CASSPLASGTVGYNEQFF
TRBV12-3/TRBV12-4	-	TRBJ1-5	CASSGAGQPQHF
TRBV18	-	TRBJ2-5	CASSPGTAVYF
TRBV28	TRBD2	TRBJ2-3	CASSEQLAGGDTQYF
TRBV20-1	TRBD1	TRBJ2-3	CSAWTGTSTDTQYF
TRBV30	-	TRBJ2-5	CAWSDFRGRIGETQYF
TRBV20-1	-	TRBJ2-5	CSANRDGGREQYF
TRBV20-1	TRBD1	TRBJ2-1	CSAPRQGLNEQFF
TRBV27	-	TRBJ2-7	CASSFRGGVIPSYEQYF
TRBV12-3/TRBV12-4	TRBD2	TRBJ2-1	CASTRAGVRCYEQFF
TRBV28	TRBD1	TRBJ2-7	CATRTGTLENYEQYF
TRBV7-9	-	TRBJ2-5	CASSPGNGGGETQYF
TRBV11-2	-	-	CASTPRGRSEQYF
TRBV7-7	TRBD1	TRBJ2-7	CASSFGTGGDYEQYF
TRBV6-5	TRBD2	TRBJ2-1	CASSYLGLGGGNEQFF
TRBV29-1	-	TRBJ2-1	CSEGGSSYNEQFF
TRBV7-2	TRBD1	TRBJ1-2	CASSLRGQGGYGYTF